The 21 T cell receptor beta chains below were found in one sample sequenced in a study of tumor-infiltrating lymphocytes in primary liver carcinoma. Total RNA and DNA came together from around 18-30 mg of bulk tissue without cell sorting. TCR beta cDNA came from about 500 ng total RNA, primed with a constant-region primer. Three rounds of nested multiplex PCR with slightly modified ARM-PCR produced TCR beta libraries. Primers for the first two PCR rounds were TRBV1-TRBV30 forward primers and a C-beta reverse primer (roughly 10 cycles per round). Each CDR3 protein gets one entry after TCRdb re-called the multiplex PCR reads with MiXCR. This sample has about 100,000 distinct CDR3 sequences, with around 63% found just once. The source material was liver tumor tissue from sampling region 5. Subset in this sample: tumor region T5, tumor centre. These receptors originate from a woman aged 55 to 70 with primary liver carcinoma and hepatitis B virus infection.

As regards this clonotype: A much larger clone differs from this one at a single base, so this may be a read error. This sequence joins TRBV6-1 and TRBJ2-3; TRBD2 matches 14 bases. Unmatched junction bases numbered 10, after V lost 8 bases and J lost 6 bases. CDR1 MNHNS and CDR2 SASEGT come from the germline V gene. This CDR3 has 16 amino acids. CDR3 loop: CASGGLAGVGRDTQYF. CDR3 DNA: TGTGCCAGCGGGGGACTAGCGGGAGTAGGGCGGGATACGCAGTATTTT.

Of note for this clonotype: A read error may account for a junction end that differs from germline. The chain is built from TRBV10-1 and TRBJ2-3, with a weak D call TRBD2 (6 bases). Germline loops: CDR1 WNHNN, CDR2 SYGVQD (reference sequence). The CDR3 is 16 amino acids. The DNA of the CDR3 is TGCGCTAGCAGTGAGTCGACGGAGGGGAGTATAGATACGCAGTATTTT. Protein sequence: CASSESTEGSIDTQYF.

V is TRBV11-3 and J is TRBJ1-1; D remains unclear. The V gene's germline CDR1 is SGHNT and CDR2 YENEEA. The CDR3 spans 13 residues. Trimming removed 10 bases from V and 5 bases from J, with 17 bases in between. Here the CDR3 DNA reads TGTGCCATCATCCATGGCAAGGTTACTGAAGCTTTCTTT. Residues: CAIIHGKVTEAFF.

The CDR3 reads CAIGTGLGTEAFF. CDR3 sequence (DNA): TGTGCCATCGGTACGGGGCTAGGCACTGAAGCTTTCTTT. This chain uses TRBV10-3 with TRBJ1-1; D is possibly TRBD1 (5 bases). Germline V gene lookup returns CDR1 ENHRY and CDR2 SYGVKD. The V gene lost 8 bases and the J gene lost 4 bases, with 14 bases spanning the gap. The length of the CDR3 is 13 residues.

A remark on this clonotype: At one of its ends the junction is not consistent with the germline gene, which may arise from a read error. The chain has TRBV28 and TRBJ2-7; the D call may be TRBD1 or TRBD2 (5 bases each). Germline values: CDR1 MDHEN, CDR2 SYDVKM. This CDR3 has 15 amino acids. Here the CDR3 reads CASSPPGTRAYGQYF. The CDR3 nucleotides read TGTGCCAGCAGTCCCCCCGGGACGAGGGCCTACGGGCAGTACTTC. The whole variable domain, remainder taken from reference TRBV28 and TRBJ2-7, is DVKVTQSSRYLVKRTGEKVFLECVQDMDHENMFWYRQDPGLGLRLIYFSYDVKMKEKGDIPEGYSVSREKKERFSLILESASTNQTSMYLCASSPPGTRAYGQYFGPGTRLTVT.

As to this clonotype: An end of the junction does not agree with germline; a read error may underlie this. The chain employs TRBV11-2 and TRBJ2-7; tentatively, D is TRBD2 (5 bases). Germline CDR1 and CDR2: SGHAT and FQNNGV. The CDR3 has 14 amino acids. CDR3 amino acids: CASSRTEGLAKQYF. The CDR3 DNA follows: TGTGCCAGCAGCCGTACGGAAGGTCTAGCCAAGCAATACTTC.

Concerning this clonotype: Since the CDR3 does not end with the conserved phenylalanine or tryptophan, this likely comes from a read error. The rearrangement joins TRBV11-3 to TRBJ2-7, with a possible D match to TRBD2 (6 bases). The CDR3 consists of 15 residues. Germline lookup yields CDR1 SGHNT and CDR2 YENEEA. The CDR3 loop reads CASSLGGTGAYDQYL. Written as DNA, the CDR3 is TGTGCCAGCAGCTTAGGAGGGACTGGAGCCTACGACCAGTACTTG.

With respect to this clonotype: With a much larger clone just one base away, this may be a read error. This chain uses TRBV28 with TRBJ1-2, with a weak D call TRBD1 (6 bases). Germline CDR1 is MDHEN and CDR2 is SYDVKM. This CDR3 comprises 14 residues. CDR3 nucleotide sequence: TGTACCGGTTATGGAGGTACAGGGAGGAATGGCTACACCTTC. This sequence encodes CTGYGGTGRNGYTF.

This clonotype showed up just a few times. A much larger clone sits a single nucleotide away, making a read error possible. This CDR3 is missing its conserved last phenylalanine or tryptophan, likely due to a read error. The gene calls are TRBV10-3 and TRBJ1-1; D is unresolved. The V and J ends lost 2 bases and 4 bases respectively, with 5 bases between them. There are 12 residues in the CDR3. Germline V lookup: CDR1 ENHRY, CDR2 SYGVKD. The CDR3, as DNA: TGTGCCATCAGTGAGGGGAGCACTGAAGCTTTCCTT. Protein sequence: CAISEGSTEAFL.

V usage is TRBV28 and J usage is TRBJ1-2; 7 bases fit TRBD1. Trimming at V came to 5 bases and at J to 4 bases, leaving 13 bases not matched to a gene. The CDR3 has 16 amino acids. The germline CDR1 and CDR2 sequences are MDHEN and SYDVKM. CDR3 sequence (DNA): TGTGCCAGCAGTGGCGGGACAGCCAATTCTTTCTATGGCTACACCTTC. This encodes CASSGGTANSFYGYTF.

In this sample, this clonotype turned up once. The chain joins TRBV12-3 or TRBV12-4 to TRBJ2-2; 13 bases agree with TRBD2. The J segment lost 16 bases and the V segment lost 5 bases, leaving 13 bases of the junction unmatched. This CDR3 has 15 residues. The chain's CDR3 is CASSQGLAGRGEQFF. The CDR3, as DNA: TGTGCCAGCAGTCAGGGACTAGCGGGACGTGGGGAACAGTTTTTT.

About this clonotype itself: A junction end diverges from the germline sequence, so it may reflect a read error. The chain couples TRBV10-1 to TRBJ2-3, with 7 bases identical to TRBD2. CDR3 length: 16 residues. The V gene's germline CDR1 is WNHNN and CDR2 SYGVQD (reference sequence). This CDR3 reads CASSDPELGGLDMQYF. The CDR3 DNA is TGCGCCAGCAGTGACCCGGAACTGGGAGGGTTGGATATGCAGTATTTT.

On this clonotype: The junction differs from germline at one of its ends, possibly a read error. The rearrangement links TRBV11-3 to TRBJ2-7; TRBD2 might be the D (6 bases). The germline gives CDR1 SGHNT, CDR2 YENEEA. The CDR3 is 14 residues long. The CDR3 is CASSLSAREHEQRF. CDR3 sequence (DNA): TGTGCCAGCAGCTTAAGCGCGCGGGAACACGAGCAGCGCTTC.

With respect to this clonotype: The junction does not match germline at one end; this may be a read error. The chain links TRBV11-2 to TRBJ2-1; 8 bases align to TRBD1. The length of the CDR3 is 16 residues. The V gene's germline CDR1 is SGHAT and CDR2 FQNNGV. DNA for the CDR3: TGTGCCAGCAGCCGCGGGACAGGCAGCTCCTCCAATAAGCAGTTCTTC. This sequence encodes CASSRGTGSSSNKQFF.

The chain combines TRBV7-3 with TRBJ2-1, with TRBD1 as a possible D gene (6 bases). The V and J ends lost 4 bases and 4 bases respectively, with 8 bases between them. Germline V CDR1 and CDR2: SGHTA, FQGTGA. The CDR3 consists of 13 residues. The CDR3 spells CASSSGAYNEQFF. The CDR3 DNA reads TGTGCCAGCAGCTCAGGGGCTTACAATGAGCAGTTCTTC.

This clonotype was found a few times. V and J are TRBV28 and TRBJ2-5; the D gene is possibly TRBD2 (5 bases). Germline V CDR1 and CDR2: MDHEN, SYDVKM. The CDR3 length is 18 residues. V was pared by 4 bases and J by 4 bases, with 25 bases between. The CDR3 is CASSSQVISKPRGETQYF. The CDR3 nucleotides read TGTGCCAGCAGTTCCCAAGTTATTTCTAAACCCCGGGGAGAGACCCAGTACTTC.

V usage is TRBV11-3 and J usage is TRBJ2-7; D is possibly TRBD1 (6 bases). The CDR3 loop spans 15 amino acids. Trimming took 5 bases from V and 6 from J, leaving 20 bases between them. Germline V CDR1 and CDR2: SGHNT, YENEEA. The CDR3: CASSPGTRGNCEQYF. CDR3 coding DNA: TGTGCCAGCAGCCCCGGGACAAGGGGCAATTGCGAGCAGTACTTC.

This clonotype was counted at least ten times. The rearrangement uses TRBV29-1 and TRBJ2-1; 9 positions agree with TRBD2. The CDR3 is 14 amino acids. Germline V gene data show CDR1 as SQVTM and CDR2 as ANQGSEA. Trimming took 5 bases from V and 8 from J; bases not matched to a gene: 10. CDR3 nucleotide sequence: TGCAGCGTTTTTGGCGGGAGGGCCGTAGATGAGCAGTTCTTC. As protein: CSVFGGRAVDEQFF.

Concerning this clonotype itself: A read error may explain this, as a much larger clone is one base away. This is likely a read error, given that the CDR3 carries no conserved phenylalanine or tryptophan at its end. This chain connects TRBV14 to TRBJ2-1; either TRBD1 or TRBD2 may fit D (5 bases each). V was pared by 1 base and J by 9 bases, with 10 bases between. This CDR3 has 13 amino acids. Germline CDR1 SGHDN, CDR2 FVKESK. CDR3 sequence (DNA): TGTGCCAGCAGCCAAGGGGGGACGGGTGAGCAGTTCCTC. Its protein is CASSQGGTGEQFL.

With regard to this clonotype: One end of the junction fails to match germline, which may point to a read error. The rearrangement links TRBV5-1 to TRBJ2-2; perhaps D is TRBD1 or TRBD2 (5 bases each). CDR3 size: 16 residues. The germline CDR1 and CDR2 sequences are SGHRS and YFSETQ. The CDR3 spells CASSLGTGTHTGELLF. CDR3 sequence (DNA): TGCGCCAGTAGCTTGGGGACCGGGACCCACACCGGGGAGCTGCTTTTT.

The gene calls are TRBV2 and TRBJ2-4; a weak D match, TRBD2 (6 bases). The V end was cut by 8 bases, the J end by 5 bases, with 16 bases between. The CDR3 has 14 amino acids. The germline gives CDR1 SNHLY, CDR2 FYNNEI. The CDR3 protein is CASWAWGGENIQYF. The CDR3 nucleotides are TGTGCCAGCTGGGCCTGGGGCGGGGAAAACATTCAGTACTTC.